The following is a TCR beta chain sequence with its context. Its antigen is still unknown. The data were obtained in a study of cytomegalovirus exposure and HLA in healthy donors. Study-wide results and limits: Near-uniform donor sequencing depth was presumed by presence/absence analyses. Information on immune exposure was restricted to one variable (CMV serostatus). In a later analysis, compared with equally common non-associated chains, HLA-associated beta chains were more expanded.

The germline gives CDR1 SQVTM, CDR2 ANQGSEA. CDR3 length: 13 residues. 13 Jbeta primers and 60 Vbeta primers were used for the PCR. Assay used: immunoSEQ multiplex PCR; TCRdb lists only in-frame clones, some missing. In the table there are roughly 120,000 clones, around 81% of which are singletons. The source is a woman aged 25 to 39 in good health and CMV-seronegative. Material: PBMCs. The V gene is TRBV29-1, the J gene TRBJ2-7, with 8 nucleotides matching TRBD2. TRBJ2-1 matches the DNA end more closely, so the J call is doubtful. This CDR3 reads CSVLREAYNEQFF. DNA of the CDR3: TGCAGCGTTTTGCGGGAGGCCTACAATGAGCAGTTCTTC.